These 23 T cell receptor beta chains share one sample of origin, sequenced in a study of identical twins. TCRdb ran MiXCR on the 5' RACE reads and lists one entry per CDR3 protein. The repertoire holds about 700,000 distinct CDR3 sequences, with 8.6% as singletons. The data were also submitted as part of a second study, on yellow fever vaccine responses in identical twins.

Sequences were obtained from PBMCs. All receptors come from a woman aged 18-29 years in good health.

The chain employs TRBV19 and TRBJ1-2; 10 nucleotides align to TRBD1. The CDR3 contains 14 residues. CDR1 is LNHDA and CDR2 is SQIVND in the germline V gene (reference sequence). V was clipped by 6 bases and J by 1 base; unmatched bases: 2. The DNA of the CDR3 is TGTGCCAGTAGCCGGGACAGGGGTAACTATGGCTACACCTTC. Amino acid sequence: CASSRDRGNYGYTF.

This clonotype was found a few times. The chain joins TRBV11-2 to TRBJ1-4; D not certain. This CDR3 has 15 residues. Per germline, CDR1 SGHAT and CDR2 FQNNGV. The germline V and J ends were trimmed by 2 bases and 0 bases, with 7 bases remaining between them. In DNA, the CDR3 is TGTGCCAGCAGCTTATTGGGAGCAACTAATGAAAAACTGTTTTTT. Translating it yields CASSLLGATNEKLFF.

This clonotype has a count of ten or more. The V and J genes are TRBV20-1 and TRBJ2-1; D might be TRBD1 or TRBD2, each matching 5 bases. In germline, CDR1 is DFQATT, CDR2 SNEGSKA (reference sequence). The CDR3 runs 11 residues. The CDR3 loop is CSPTGGNEQFF. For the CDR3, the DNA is TGCAGCCCAACTGGGGGTAATGAGCAGTTCTTC.

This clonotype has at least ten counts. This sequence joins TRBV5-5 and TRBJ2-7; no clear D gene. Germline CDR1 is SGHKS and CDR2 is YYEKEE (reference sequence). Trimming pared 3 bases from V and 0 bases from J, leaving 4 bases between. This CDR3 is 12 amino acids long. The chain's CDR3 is CASSWSSYEQYF. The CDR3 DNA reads TGTGCCAGCAGCTGGAGCTCCTACGAGCAGTACTTC.

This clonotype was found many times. The chain's CDR3 is CASSDGGPQPQHF. The DNA for the CDR3 is TGCGCCAGCAGTGACGGGGGGCCTCAGCCCCAGCATTTT. The rearrangement links TRBV10-2 to TRBJ1-5; tentatively, D is TRBD1 (6 bases). The CDR3 is 13 residues long. The germline V and J ends were trimmed by 3 bases and 6 bases, with 9 bases remaining between them. Germline V gene sequence: CDR1 WSHSY, CDR2 SAAADI.

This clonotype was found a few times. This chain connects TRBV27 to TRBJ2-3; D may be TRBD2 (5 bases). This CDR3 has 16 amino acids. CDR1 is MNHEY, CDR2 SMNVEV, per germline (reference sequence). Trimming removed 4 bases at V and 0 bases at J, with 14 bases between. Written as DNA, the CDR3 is TGTGCCAGCAGTTCGGGGTTTTTAAGGAGCACAGATACGCAGTATTTT. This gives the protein CASSSGFLRSTDTQYF.

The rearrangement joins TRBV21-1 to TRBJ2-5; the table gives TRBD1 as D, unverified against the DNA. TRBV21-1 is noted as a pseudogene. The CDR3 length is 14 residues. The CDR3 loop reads CASSKAGGQETQYF. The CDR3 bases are TGTGCCAGCAGCAAAGCGGGGGGGCAAGAGACCCAGTACTTC.

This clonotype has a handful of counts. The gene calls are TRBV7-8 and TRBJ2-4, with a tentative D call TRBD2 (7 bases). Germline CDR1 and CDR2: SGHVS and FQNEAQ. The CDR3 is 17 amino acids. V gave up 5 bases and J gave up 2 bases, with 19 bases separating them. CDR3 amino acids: CASSPLVGGASKNIQYF. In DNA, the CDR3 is TGTGCCAGCAGCCCTTTGGTGGGGGGGGCCTCCAAAAACATTCAGTACTTC.

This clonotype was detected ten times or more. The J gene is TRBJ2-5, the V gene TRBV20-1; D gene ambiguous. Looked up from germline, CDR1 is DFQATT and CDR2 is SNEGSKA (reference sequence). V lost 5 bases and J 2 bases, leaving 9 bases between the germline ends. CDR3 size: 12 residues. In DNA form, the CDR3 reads TGCAGTGCTCCCTTTTGGCAAGAGACCCAGTACTTC. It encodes CSAPFWQETQYF.

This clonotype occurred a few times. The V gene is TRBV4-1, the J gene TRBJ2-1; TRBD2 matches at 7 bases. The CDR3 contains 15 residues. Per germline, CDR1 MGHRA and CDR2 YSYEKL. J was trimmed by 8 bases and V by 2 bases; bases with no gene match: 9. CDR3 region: CASSQTTSSGDEQFF. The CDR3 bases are TGCGCCAGCAGCCAAACGACTAGCAGTGGAGATGAGCAGTTCTTC.

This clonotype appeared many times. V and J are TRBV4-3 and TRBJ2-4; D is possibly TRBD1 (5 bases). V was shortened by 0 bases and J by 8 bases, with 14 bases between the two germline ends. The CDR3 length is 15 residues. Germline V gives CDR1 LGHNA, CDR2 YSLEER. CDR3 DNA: TGCGCCAGCAGCCAAGATATTAGGGGAAGGGACATTCAGTACTTC. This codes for CASSQDIRGRDIQYF.

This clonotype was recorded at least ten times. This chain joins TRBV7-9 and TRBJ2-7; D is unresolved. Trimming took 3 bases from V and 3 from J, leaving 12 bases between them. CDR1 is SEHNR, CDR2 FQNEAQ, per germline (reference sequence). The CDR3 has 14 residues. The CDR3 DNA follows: TGTGCCAGCAGCTTTTCCCAGATCCACTACGAGCAGTACTTC. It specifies CASSFSQIHYEQYF.

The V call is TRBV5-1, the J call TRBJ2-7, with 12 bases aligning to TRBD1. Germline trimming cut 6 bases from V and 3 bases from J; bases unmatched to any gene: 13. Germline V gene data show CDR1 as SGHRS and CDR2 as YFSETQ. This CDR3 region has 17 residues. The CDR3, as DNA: TGCGCCAGCACCCGGGACAGGGGGCGAGTTGTGGGCTACGAGCAGTACTTC. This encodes CASTRDRGRVVGYEQYF.

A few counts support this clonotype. DNA for the CDR3: TGTGCCAGCAGTTCAGGGACAGGGACCCAAAACATTCAGTACTTC. It encodes CASSSGTGTQNIQYF. The V and J genes are TRBV28 and TRBJ2-4; 9 nucleotides line up with TRBD1. This CDR3 has 15 amino acids. The V and J ends lost 4 bases and 5 bases, in that order; junction bases with no gene match: 6. The germline V gene encodes CDR1 MDHEN and CDR2 SYDVKM.

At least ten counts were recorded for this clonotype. CDR3 residues: CASSLYLGTQETQYF. The CDR3 nucleotides read TGTGCCAGCAGTTTATATCTAGGGACACAAGAGACCCAGTACTTC. The J gene is TRBJ2-5, the V gene TRBV27; possible D gene TRBD1, 6 bases. CDR1 and CDR2 (germline): MNHEY, SMNVEV (reference sequence). The ends were cut back, 1 base at V and 2 bases at J, with 11 bases in the middle. The CDR3 has 15 amino acids.

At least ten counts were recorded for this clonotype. CDR3 loop: CSARDLRTSGGYEQFF. The CDR3 nucleotides read TGCAGTGCTAGAGACCTCCGGACTAGCGGGGGGTATGAGCAGTTCTTC. The V gene is TRBV20-1, the J gene TRBJ2-1; TRBD2 matches 14 bases. The length of the CDR3 is 16 residues. CDR1 is DFQATT, CDR2 SNEGSKA, per germline (reference sequence). The J segment lost 8 bases and the V segment lost 0 bases, leaving 6 bases of the junction unmatched.

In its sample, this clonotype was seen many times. The CDR3 DNA follows: TGCGCCAGCACCTCGGGACTAGCGCCGTTCACCGGGGAGCTGTTTTTT. Translated: CASTSGLAPFTGELFF. This chain uses TRBV4-1 with TRBJ2-2, with 10 positions matching TRBD2. The CDR3 runs to 16 residues. Germline CDR1 and CDR2: MGHRA and YSYEKL. V lost 7 bases, J lost 4 bases, and 9 bases stayed unmatched.

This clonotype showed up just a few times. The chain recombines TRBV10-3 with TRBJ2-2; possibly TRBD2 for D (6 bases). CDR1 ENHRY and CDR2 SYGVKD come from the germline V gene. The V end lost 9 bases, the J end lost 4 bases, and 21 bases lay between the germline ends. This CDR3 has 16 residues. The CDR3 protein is CAIPREAGKPTGELFF. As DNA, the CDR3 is TGTGCCATACCCAGGGAGGCAGGGAAGCCCACCGGGGAGCTGTTTTTT.

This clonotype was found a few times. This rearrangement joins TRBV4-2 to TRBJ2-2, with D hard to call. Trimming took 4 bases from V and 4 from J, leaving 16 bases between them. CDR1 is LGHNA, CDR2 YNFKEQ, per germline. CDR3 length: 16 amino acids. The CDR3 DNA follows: TGTGCCAGCAGCCCCTGGGCTAGTCGGGCCACCGGGGAGCTGTTTTTT. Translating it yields CASSPWASRATGELFF.

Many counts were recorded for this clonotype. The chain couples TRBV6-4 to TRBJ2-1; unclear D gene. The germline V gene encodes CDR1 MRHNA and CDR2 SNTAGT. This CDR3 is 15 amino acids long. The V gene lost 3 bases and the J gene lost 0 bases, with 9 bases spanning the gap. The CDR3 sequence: CASSEDPSSYNEQFF. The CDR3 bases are TGTGCCAGCAGTGAGGACCCCAGCTCCTACAATGAGCAGTTCTTC.

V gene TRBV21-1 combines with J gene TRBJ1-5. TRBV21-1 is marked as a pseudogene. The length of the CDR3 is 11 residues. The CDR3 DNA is TGTGCCAGCAGCCACAATCAGCCCCAGCATTTT. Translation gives CASSHNQPQHF.

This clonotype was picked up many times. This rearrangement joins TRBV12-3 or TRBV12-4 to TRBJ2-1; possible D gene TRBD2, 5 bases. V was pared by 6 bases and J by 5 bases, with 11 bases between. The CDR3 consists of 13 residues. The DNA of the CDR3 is TGTGCCAGCAGGCCCACGCGGGACAATGAGCAGTTCTTC. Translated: CASRPTRDNEQFF.

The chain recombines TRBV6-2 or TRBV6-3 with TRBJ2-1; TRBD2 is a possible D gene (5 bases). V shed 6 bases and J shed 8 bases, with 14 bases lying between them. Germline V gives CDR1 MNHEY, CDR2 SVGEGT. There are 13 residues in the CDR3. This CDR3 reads CASRTTGMDEQFF. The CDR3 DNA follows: TGTGCCAGCAGAACGACGGGAATGGATGAGCAGTTCTTC.